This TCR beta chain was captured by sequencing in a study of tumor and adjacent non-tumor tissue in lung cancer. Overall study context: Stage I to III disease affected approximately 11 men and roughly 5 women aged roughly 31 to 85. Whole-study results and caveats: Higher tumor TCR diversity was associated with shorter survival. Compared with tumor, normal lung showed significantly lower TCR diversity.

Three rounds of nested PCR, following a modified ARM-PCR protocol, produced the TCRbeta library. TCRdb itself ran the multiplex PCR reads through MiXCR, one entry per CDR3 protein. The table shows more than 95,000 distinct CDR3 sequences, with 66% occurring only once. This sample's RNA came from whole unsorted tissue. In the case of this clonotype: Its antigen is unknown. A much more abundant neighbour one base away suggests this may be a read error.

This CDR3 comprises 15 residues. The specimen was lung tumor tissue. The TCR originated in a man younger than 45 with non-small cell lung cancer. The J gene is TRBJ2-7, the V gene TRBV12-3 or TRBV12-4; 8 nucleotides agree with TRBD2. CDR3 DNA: TGTGCCAGCAAAGATCGGACTAGCCCCTCCTACGAGCACTACTTC. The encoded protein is CASKDRTSPSYEHYF.